These 28 T cell receptor beta chains share one sample of origin, sequenced in a study of blood T cell repertoires in COVID-19. Generated by immunoSEQ multiplex PCR, the TCRdb table keeps only in-frame clones and is missing some. The sample carries 250,000 to 300,000 clones, approximately 88% recorded once. The sample taken for sequencing was PBMCs or T cells enriched from blood (not recorded which). All receptors derive from a woman aged 35 to 49 who had recovered from COVID-19.

This sequence joins TRBV19 and TRBJ1-5, with 7 bases fitting TRBD1. This CDR3 contains 13 residues. The germline CDR1 and CDR2 sequences are LNHDA and SQIVND (reference sequence). The V segment lost 11 bases and the J segment 4 bases; nucleotides outside the gene matches: 8. The CDR3: CAVRGDPNQPQHF. The CDR3 coding sequence is TGTGCCGTCAGGGGGGACCCAAATCAGCCCCAGCATTTT. The variable domain in full, with the rest retrieved from reference TRBV19 and TRBJ1-5, is DGGITQSPKYLFRKEGQNVTLSCEQNLNHDAMYWYRQDPGQGLRLIYYSQIVNDFQKGDIAEGYSVSREKKESFPLTVTSAQKNPTAFYLCAVRGDPNQPQHFGDGTRLSIL.

V and J are TRBV5-4 and TRBJ1-1; D might be TRBD1 (5 bases). V was trimmed by 4 bases and J by 6 bases, leaving 16 bases between them. The germline gives CDR1 SGHNT, CDR2 YYREEE (reference sequence). The length of the CDR3 is 14 residues. CDR3 region: CASSPSGGIAEAFF. The CDR3 nucleotides are TGTGCCAGCAGCCCCTCGGGGGGGATCGCTGAAGCTTTCTTT.

This clone appeared once. This chain uses TRBV18 with TRBJ2-1; 7 bases line up with TRBD2. After removal of 3 bases from V and 7 bases from J, the junction contained 15 bases not matched to a gene. The CDR3 contains 17 residues. In germline, CDR1 is KGHSH, CDR2 LQKENI. In DNA, the CDR3 is TGTGCCAGCTCACCCGTACTAGCGCCCCTCGCAGGAAATGAGCAGTTCTTC. Translation gives CASSPVLAPLAGNEQFF.

The rearrangement joins TRBV27 to TRBJ1-6; 9 bases are shared with TRBD1. Trimming cost V 6 bases and J 5 bases; bases outside gene matches: 8. This CDR3 spans 16 amino acids. The germline CDR1 and CDR2 sequences are MNHEY and SMNVEV (reference sequence). The CDR3 region has the DNA TGTGCCAGCAGACTCCCGGGACAGGGTAATAATTCACCCCTCCACTTT. It yields the protein CASRLPGQGNNSPLHF.

V is TRBV5-1 and J is TRBJ1-1; 8 nucleotides match TRBD1. The germline CDR1 and CDR2 sequences are SGHRS and YFSETQ. CDR3 length: 13 residues. J lost 5 bases, V lost 3 bases, and 3 bases had no gene match. The CDR3 here is CASSSRTGTEAFF. For the CDR3, the DNA is TGCGCCAGCAGCTCGAGGACAGGGACTGAAGCTTTCTTT.

The V call is TRBV5-4, the J call TRBJ2-5, with TRBD2 matching 7 bases. CDR3 size: 14 residues. Germline trimming cut 5 bases from V and 2 bases from J; bases unmatched to any gene: 6. Germline V gives CDR1 SGHNT, CDR2 YYREEE (reference sequence). The CDR3 bases are TGTGCCAGCAGGGTTGGTAGCGGGCAAGAGACCCAGTACTTC. Its protein is CASRVGSGQETQYF.

This clone appeared once. This CDR3 reads CACNPVRDRQNYGYTF. CDR3 DNA: TGTGCCTGCAACCCCGTCCGGGACAGGCAGAACTATGGCTACACCTTC. The gene calls are TRBV30 and TRBJ1-2; 8 positions agree with TRBD1. The CDR3 has 16 residues. With 6 bases clipped from V and 2 bases from J, the junction kept 14 bases outside the gene matches. Per germline, CDR1 GTSNPN and CDR2 SVGIG (reference sequence).

J is TRBJ1-2 and V is TRBV5-4, with D perhaps matching TRBD1 (6 bases). Per the germline V gene, CDR1 is SGHNT and CDR2 is YYREEE (reference sequence). Trimming pared 0 bases from V and 7 bases from J, leaving 13 bases between. This CDR3 spans 14 amino acids. The CDR3 nucleotides read TGTGCCAGCAGCTTGGCCACAGGGTCGTCTGGCTACACCTTC. Its translation: CASSLATGSSGYTF.

CDR3 region: CASGGGGMNTEAFF. The CDR3 bases are TGTGCTAGTGGCGGAGGGGGCATGAACACTGAAGCTTTCTTT. The J gene is TRBJ1-1, the V gene TRBV12-5; 7 nucleotides line up with TRBD1. Losses at the gene ends were 6 bases for V and 0 bases for J; bases not matched to a gene: 4. Germline lookup yields CDR1 LGHNT and CDR2 FRNRAP. The CDR3 covers 14 residues.

The rearrangement links TRBV7-8 to TRBJ2-7; D is possibly TRBD2 (6 bases). The CDR3 length is 15 residues. V dropped 5 bases and J dropped 0 bases, with 14 bases sitting between them. Germline CDR1 and CDR2: SGHVS and FQNEAQ. CDR3 DNA sequence: TGTGCCAGCAGCCGAGAGGGACTGGGCTCCTACGAGCAGTACTTC. It yields the protein CASSREGLGSYEQYF.

The chain links TRBV27 to TRBJ2-1; D is possibly TRBD1 (6 bases). Trimming took off 2 bases at V and 0 bases at J, with 8 bases between the two ends. The CDR3 sequence is 15 residues long. Germline V gene lookup returns CDR1 MNHEY and CDR2 SMNVEV (reference sequence). The CDR3 region has the DNA TGTGCCAGCAGTTTAAGGGGGTTCTCCTACAATGAGCAGTTCTTC. This gives the protein CASSLRGFSYNEQFF.

The gene calls are TRBV7-9 and TRBJ1-2; no definite D call. There are 15 residues in the CDR3. V dropped 1 base and J dropped 3 bases, with 12 bases sitting between them. From germline, CDR1 is SEHNR and CDR2 FQNEAQ (reference sequence). This chain's CDR3 is CASSLGRAGHYGYTF. The CDR3 coding sequence is TGTGCCAGCAGCTTAGGGCGGGCCGGGCACTATGGCTACACCTTC.

The chain recombines TRBV5-1 with TRBJ1-1, with D perhaps matching TRBD1 (5 bases). The germline V gene has CDR1 SGHRS and CDR2 YFSETQ. The germline V and J ends were trimmed by 0 bases and 1 base, with 16 bases remaining between them. The CDR3 loop spans 17 amino acids. CDR3 DNA sequence: TGCGCCAGCAGCTTGGCAACGGGGGGACGAACGAACACTGAAGCTTTCTTT. Residues: CASSLATGGRTNTEAFF.

This sequence joins TRBV25-1 and TRBJ2-5; TRBD2 aligns across 14 bases. The CDR3 is 16 residues long. The V gene's germline CDR1 is MGHDK and CDR2 SYGVNS. V was pared by 4 bases and J by 5 bases, with 6 bases of the junction left unmatched. The CDR3 is CASSGKRLAGGETQYF. The CDR3 DNA reads TGTGCCAGCAGTGGGAAACGACTAGCGGGAGGGGAGACCCAGTACTTC.

The chain combines TRBV7-2 with TRBJ2-2; a possible D gene is TRBD2 (6 bases). Germline assignment: CDR1 SGHTA and CDR2 FQGNSA. CDR3 length: 16 amino acids. V dropped 6 bases and J dropped 4 bases, with 18 bases sitting between them. The CDR3 protein is CASSRMVGSGTGELFF. The DNA of the CDR3 is TGTGCCAGCAGTAGAATGGTCGGGAGTGGCACCGGGGAGCTGTTTTTT.

The genes are TRBV25-1 and TRBJ1-2; D possibly corresponds to TRBD1 (5 bases). In germline, CDR1 is MGHDK, CDR2 SYGVNS. The CDR3 length is 16 residues. With 4 bases removed from V and 5 bases from J, the gap between germline ends came to 20 bases. The CDR3 is CASSGFRGPRPYGYTF. The DNA for the CDR3 is TGTGCCAGCAGTGGTTTTAGGGGTCCTCGACCGTATGGCTACACCTTC.

V gene TRBV12-5 combines with J gene TRBJ1-1, with 8 positions matching TRBD1. The CDR3 sequence is 15 residues long. Losses at the gene ends were 5 bases for V and 3 bases for J; bases not matched to a gene: 8. CDR1 and CDR2 from the germline V gene are LGHNT and FRNRAP. The CDR3 nucleotides are TGTGCTAGTGGTCCCGACAGGGGCTGGGACACTGAAGCTTTCTTT. Translated, it gives CASGPDRGWDTEAFF.

As concerns this clone: Different DNA sequences within this sample yield the same CDR3. The CDR3 DNA is TGTGCCAGCAGCCTTCAGGGAAACACCATATATTTT. Translated, it gives CASSLQGNTIYF. V usage is TRBV7-2 and J usage is TRBJ1-3; D not certain. The CDR3 runs 12 residues. V gave up 5 bases and J gave up 4 bases, with 6 bases separating them. Germline CDR1 SGHTA, CDR2 FQGNSA.

This clone was recorded a few times. V usage is TRBV6-1 and J usage is TRBJ1-6, with 8 bases lining up with TRBD1. CDR1 is MNHNS, CDR2 SASEGT, per germline. J gave up 0 bases and V 4 bases, and 5 bases lay outside the gene matches. CDR3 size: 17 residues. CDR3 nucleotides: TGTGCCAGCAGTGGACAGGGGCTAGTCTCCTATAATTCACCCCTCCACTTT. It codes for CASSGQGLVSYNSPLHF.

The rearrangement joins TRBV7-8 to TRBJ2-2, with D perhaps TRBD1 (6 bases). The germline V gene has CDR1 SGHVS and CDR2 FQNEAQ. This CDR3 is built from 15 residues. Trimming took off 3 bases at V and 0 bases at J, with 8 bases between the two ends. The CDR3 here is CASSFDRTNTGELFF. In nucleotides, the CDR3 is TGTGCCAGCAGCTTCGACAGGACGAACACCGGGGAGCTGTTTTTT.

Concerning this clone: This specimen includes other DNA sequences encoding the same CDR3. The chain is built from TRBV6-5 and TRBJ1-2; D not certain. Trimming shortened V by 0 bases and J by 3 bases, and 8 bases separated the two germline ends. Germline assignment: CDR1 MNHEY and CDR2 SVGAGI. The CDR3 extends over 14 amino acids. CDR3 loop: CASSYSSGDYGYTF. The CDR3 nucleotides are TGTGCCAGCAGTTACTCGTCCGGAGACTATGGCTACACCTTC.

V and J are TRBV10-3 and TRBJ2-7, with D perhaps matching TRBD1 (9 bases). V lost 6 bases, J lost 7 bases, and 25 bases lay in between. This CDR3 contains 16 residues. Germline V CDR1 and CDR2: ENHRY, SYGVKD. DNA of the CDR3: TGTGCCATCAGCCTTGGACCGGGACTAGGGACAGGGGAGCAGTACTTC. It specifies CAISLGPGLGTGEQYF.

The CDR3 nucleotides read TGTGCCAGCAGCAGAGCCGGGACAGGGGGTCAGGCACCCCTCCACTTT. Protein sequence: CASSRAGTGGQAPLHF. The V call is TRBV5-4, the J call TRBJ1-6; 11 bases line up with TRBD1. Germline V gene data show CDR1 as SGHNT and CDR2 as YYREEE (reference sequence). V shed 4 bases and J 11 bases; nucleotides not matched to a gene: 11. The CDR3 is 16 residues long.

The chain recombines TRBV15 with TRBJ1-6, with D unresolved. This CDR3 spans 15 amino acids. Germline V gene data show CDR1 as LNHNV and CDR2 as YYDKDF (reference sequence). Trimming took 5 bases from V and 7 from J, leaving 15 bases between them. Written as DNA, the CDR3 is TGTGCCACCAGCTCCCGCCTGGCGGGGAATTCACCCCTCCACTTT. Amino acid sequence: CATSSRLAGNSPLHF. Variable domain in full (rest from reference TRBV15 and TRBJ1-6): DAMVIQNPRYQVTQFGKPVTLSCSQTLNHNVMYWYQQKSSQAPKLLFHYYDKDFNNEADTPDNFQSRRPNTSFCFLDIRSPGLGDTAMYLCATSSRLAGNSPLHFGNGTRLTVT.

The V and J genes are TRBV5-1 and TRBJ2-5; 8 positions match TRBD1. The germline gives CDR1 SGHRS, CDR2 YFSETQ. J gave up 2 bases and V 0 bases, and 0 bases lay outside the gene matches. There are 14 residues in the CDR3. This CDR3 reads CASSLGDRQETQYF. The CDR3 bases are TGCGCCAGCAGCTTGGGGGACAGGCAAGAGACCCAGTACTTC.

The chain is built from TRBV20-1 and TRBJ2-3, with a possible D match to TRBD2 (5 bases). V was cut by 3 bases and J by 0 bases, with 13 bases left in between. CDR1 and CDR2 (germline): DFQATT, SNEGSKA (reference sequence). This CDR3 contains 15 residues. The CDR3 is CSASRRVGSTDTQYF. CDR3 bases: TGCAGTGCTAGTAGGCGGGTGGGGAGCACAGATACGCAGTATTTT.

The chain uses TRBV6-1 and TRBJ1-1, with TRBD1 identical over 7 bases. The CDR3 is 16 residues long. Germline CDR1 reads MNHNS; CDR2 reads SASEGT. The V gene end was trimmed by 4 bases and the J gene end by 0 bases; junction bases not matched to a gene: 8. DNA for the CDR3: TGTGCCAGCAGTGCGCACAGGGGAGGCCTGAACACTGAAGCTTTCTTT. Protein sequence: CASSAHRGGLNTEAFF.

The rearrangement links TRBV9 to TRBJ1-5; D unclear. Germline CDR1 SGDLS, CDR2 YYNGEE. This CDR3 contains 13 residues. V dropped 0 bases and J dropped 6 bases, with 7 bases sitting between them. CDR3 in amino acids: CASSVGAGQPQHF. CDR3 in DNA: TGTGCCAGCAGCGTAGGGGCAGGTCAGCCCCAGCATTTT.